This is a list of T cell receptor beta chains from one sample in a study of blood T cell repertoires in COVID-19. Sequenced by immunoSEQ multiplex PCR; TCRdb stores in-frame clones only, minus some. The sample has 85,000 to 100,000 clones; 84% are singletons. Sequenced sample: peripheral blood. The receptors derive from a woman aged 60-75 years with acute or convalescent COVID-19. CDR3s include the opening cysteine and the closing phenylalanine or tryptophan. D genes are given only for firm matches. Not all rows give a size; the values are once, few, many and, for expanded clones, a class.

V,size,J,D,CDR3,DNA
TRBV7-6,-,TRBJ2-7,TRBD1,CASSPDMGQGTIYEQYF,TGTGCCAGCAGCCCTGATATGGGACAGGGTACGATCTACGAGCAGTACTTC
TRBV7-2,-,TRBJ2-7,TRBD1,CASSPGTGGYYEQYF,TGTGCCAGCAGCCCAGGGACAGGGGGCTACTACGAGCAGTACTTC
TRBV21-1,-,TRBJ1-1,-,CATSPVAEGTEAFF,-
TRBV18,few,TRBJ2-7,-,CASSPKGRDIRSYEQYF,TGTGCCAGCTCACCAAAGGGTAGGGACATCCGCTCCTACGAGCAGTACTTC
TRBV4-1,-,TRBJ1-6,TRBD1,CASSIRDRSSSPLHF,TGCGCCAGCAGCATACGGGACAGGTCTTCCTCACCCCTCCACTTT
TRBV11-2,-,TRBJ2-7,TRBD1,CASSLGLWDRGSYEQYF,TGTGCCAGCAGCTTAGGTTTATGGGACAGGGGATCATACGAGCAGTACTTC
TRBV30,-,TRBJ1-2,-,CAWSFGAGQGYTF,TGTGCCTGGAGTTTCGGCGCGGGCCAGGGCTACACCTTC
TRBV11-2,-,TRBJ2-5,-,CASSRNSGPQETQYF,TGTGCCAGCAGCCGAAACAGCGGGCCCCAAGAGACCCAGTACTTC
TRBV6-5,-,TRBJ2-5,-,CASITPQWTQYF,TGTGCCAGCATCACACCCCAATGGACCCAGTACTTC
TRBV5-1,-,TRBJ2-7,TRBD2,CASSLTSGSYEQYF,TGCGCCAGCAGCCTGACTAGCGGCTCCTACGAGCAGTACTTC
TRBV6-6,-,TRBJ1-1,-,CASSYPELNTEAFF,TGTGCCAGCAGTTACCCTGAACTAAACACTGAAGCTTTCTTT
TRBV7-2,-,TRBJ2-1,-,CASSLVNLYNEQFF,TGTGCCAGCAGCTTAGTTAACTTATACAATGAGCAGTTCTTC
TRBV30,once,TRBJ2-5,TRBD2,CAWSVGTSETQYF,TGTGCCTGGAGTGTGGGGACTAGTGAGACCCAGTACTTC
TRBV7-3,-,TRBJ2-3,TRBD2,CASSLEAGTSGSTDTQYF,TGTGCCAGCAGCTTAGAGGCCGGGACTAGCGGGTCCACAGATACGCAGTATTTT
TRBV27,-,TRBJ2-7,TRBD2,CASKSGTSVYEQYF,TGTGCCAGCAAATCCGGGACTAGCGTGTACGAGCAGTACTTC
TRBV7-3,-,TRBJ1-2,TRBD1,CASSRLGDRESYTF,TGTGCCAGCAGCCGCCTGGGGGACAGAGAAAGCTACACCTTC
TRBV6-2/TRBV6-3,-,TRBJ1-3,-,CASSQLSSASGNTIYF,TGTGCCAGCAGCCAATTGTCCAGTGCTTCTGGAAACACCATATATTTT
TRBV7-2,-,TRBJ2-3,-,CASSQSRGGDTQYF,TGTGCCAGCAGCCAAAGCAGGGGCGGAGATACGCAGTATTTT
TRBV5-1,-,TRBJ2-3,-,CASSFGGPTDTQYF,TGCGCCAGCAGCTTTGGGGGCCCCACAGATACGCAGTATTTT
TRBV5-1,-,TRBJ2-5,TRBD2,CASSSGLAGRQETQYF,TGCGCCAGCAGCTCGGGACTAGCGGGGCGCCAAGAGACCCAGTACTTC
TRBV11-2,few,TRBJ1-2,TRBD1,CASSSGQGAAGINYGYTF,TGTGCCAGCAGCTCGGGACAGGGGGCGGCGGGTATTAACTATGGCTACACCTTC
TRBV28,-,TRBJ1-5,-,CASSPIGRGGQPQHF,TGTGCCAGCAGTCCCATCGGGAGGGGAGGTCAGCCCCAGCATTTT
TRBV6-5,-,TRBJ2-7,TRBD1,CASSYTQGAYEQYF,TGTGCCAGCAGTTACACACAGGGGGCCTACGAGCAGTACTTC
TRBV7-9,-,TRBJ1-1,-,CASSLGPSPHTEAFF,TGTGCCAGCAGCTTGGGGCCTTCCCCCCACACTGAAGCTTTCTTT
TRBV29-1,-,TRBJ2-1,TRBD2,CSVAGTSYNEQFF,TGCAGCGTAGCGGGGACTTCTTACAATGAGCAGTTCTTC
TRBV10-1,once,TRBJ2-7,-,CASSAYEQYF,TGCGCCAGCAGCGCCTACGAGCAGTACTTC